This T cell receptor beta chain is drawn from a study of coeliac disease. For the study at large: Disease groups: newly diagnosed active, refractory type I, gluten-free-diet controlled. Without high-resolution HLA typing, biased TRBV7-2 usage was examined as a proof of principle. Study-wide results and caveats: According to the authors, this method cannot detect gliadin-specific T cells in an unbiased way.

A few counts support this clone. Its specificity is not known. V was pared by 5 bases and J by 7 bases, with 9 bases of the junction left unmatched. This CDR3 region has 15 residues. Germline CDR1 is MNHEY and CDR2 is SMNVEV (reference sequence). Some clones are missing from TCRdb's copy, which holds only in-frame ones; the method was immunoSEQ multiplex PCR. The table includes approximately 4,600 clones, 69% detected once. The chain links TRBV27 to TRBJ2-7; 12 bases fit TRBD2. Sequenced: lymphocytes from the gut lamina propria. This receptor was obtained from a woman in her 40s. CDR3 protein: CASSLRTSGMREQYF. In DNA form, the CDR3 reads TGTGCCAGCAGTCTGCGGACTAGCGGGATGCGGGAGCAGTACTTC.